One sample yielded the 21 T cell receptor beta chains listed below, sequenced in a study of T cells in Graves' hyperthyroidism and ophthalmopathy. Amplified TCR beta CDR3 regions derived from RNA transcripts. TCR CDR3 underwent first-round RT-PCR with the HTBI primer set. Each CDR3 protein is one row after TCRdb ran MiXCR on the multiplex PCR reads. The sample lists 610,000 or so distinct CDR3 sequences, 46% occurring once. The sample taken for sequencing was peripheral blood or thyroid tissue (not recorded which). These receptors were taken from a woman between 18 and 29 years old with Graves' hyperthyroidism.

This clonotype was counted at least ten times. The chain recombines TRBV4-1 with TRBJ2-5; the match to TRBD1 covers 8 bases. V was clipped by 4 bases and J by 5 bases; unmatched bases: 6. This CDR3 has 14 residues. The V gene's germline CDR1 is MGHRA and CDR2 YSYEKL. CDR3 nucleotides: TGCGCCAGCAGCCCCGGACAGGGCCTCGAGACCCAGTACTTC. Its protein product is CASSPGQGLETQYF.

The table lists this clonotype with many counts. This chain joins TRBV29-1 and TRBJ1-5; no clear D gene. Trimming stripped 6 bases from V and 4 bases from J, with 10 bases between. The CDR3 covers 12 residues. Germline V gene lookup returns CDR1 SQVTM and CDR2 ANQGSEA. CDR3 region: CSVGSQNQPQHF. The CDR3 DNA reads TGCAGCGTCGGCTCACAGAATCAGCCCCAGCATTTT.

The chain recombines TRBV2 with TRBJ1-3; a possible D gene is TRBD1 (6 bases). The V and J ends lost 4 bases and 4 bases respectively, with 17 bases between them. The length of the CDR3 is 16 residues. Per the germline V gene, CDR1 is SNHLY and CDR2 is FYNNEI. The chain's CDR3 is CASSVSGGALGNTIYF. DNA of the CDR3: TGTGCCAGCAGTGTTTCGGGGGGGGCGCTCGGAAACACCATATATTTT.

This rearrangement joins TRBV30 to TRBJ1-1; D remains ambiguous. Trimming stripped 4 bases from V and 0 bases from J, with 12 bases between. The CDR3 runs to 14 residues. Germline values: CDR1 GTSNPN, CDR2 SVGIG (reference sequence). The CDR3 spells CAWTLTAMNTEAFF. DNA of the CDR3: TGTGCCTGGACCTTAACAGCTATGAACACTGAAGCTTTCTTT.

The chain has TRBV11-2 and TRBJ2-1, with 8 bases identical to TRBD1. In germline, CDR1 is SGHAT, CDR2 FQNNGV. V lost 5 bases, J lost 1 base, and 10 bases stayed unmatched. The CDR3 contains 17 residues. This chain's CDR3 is CASSPRTGWSSYNEQFF. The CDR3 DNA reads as TGTGCCAGCAGCCCCAGGACAGGGTGGAGTTCCTACAATGAGCAGTTCTTC.

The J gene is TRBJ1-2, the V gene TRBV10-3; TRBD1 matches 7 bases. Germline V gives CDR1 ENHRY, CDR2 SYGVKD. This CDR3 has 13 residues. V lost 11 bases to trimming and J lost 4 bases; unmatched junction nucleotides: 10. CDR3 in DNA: TGTGCCTCTACAGGGGCCGGGACCTATGGCTACACCTTC. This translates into CASTGAGTYGYTF.

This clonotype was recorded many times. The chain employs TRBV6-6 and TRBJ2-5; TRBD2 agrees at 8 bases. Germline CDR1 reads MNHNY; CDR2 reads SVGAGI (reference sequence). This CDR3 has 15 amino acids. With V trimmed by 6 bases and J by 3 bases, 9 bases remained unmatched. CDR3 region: CASSSRGAPEETQYF. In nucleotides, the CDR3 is TGTGCCAGCAGCTCGCGGGGGGCGCCAGAAGAGACCCAGTACTTC.

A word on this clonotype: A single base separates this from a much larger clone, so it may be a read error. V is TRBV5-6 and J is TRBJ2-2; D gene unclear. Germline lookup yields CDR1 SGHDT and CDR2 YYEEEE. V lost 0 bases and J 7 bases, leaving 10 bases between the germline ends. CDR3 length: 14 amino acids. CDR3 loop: CASSLDRVDGELFF. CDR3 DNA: TGTGCCAGCAGCTTGGATCGGGTTGACGGGGAGCTGTTTTTT.

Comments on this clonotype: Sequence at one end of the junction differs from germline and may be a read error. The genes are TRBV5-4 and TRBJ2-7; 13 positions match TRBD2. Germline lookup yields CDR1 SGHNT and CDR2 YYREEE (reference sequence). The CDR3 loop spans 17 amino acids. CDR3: CASSPRAGTSGKNERYF. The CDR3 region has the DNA TGCGCCAGCAGCCCCAGAGCGGGGACTAGCGGGAAAAACGAGCGGTACTTC.

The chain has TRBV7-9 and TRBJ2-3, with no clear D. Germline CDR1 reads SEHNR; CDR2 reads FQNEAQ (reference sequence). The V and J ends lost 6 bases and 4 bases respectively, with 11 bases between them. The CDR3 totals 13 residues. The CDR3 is CASSVRSADTQYF. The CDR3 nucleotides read TGTGCCAGCAGTGTGCGTTCTGCAGATACGCAGTATTTT.

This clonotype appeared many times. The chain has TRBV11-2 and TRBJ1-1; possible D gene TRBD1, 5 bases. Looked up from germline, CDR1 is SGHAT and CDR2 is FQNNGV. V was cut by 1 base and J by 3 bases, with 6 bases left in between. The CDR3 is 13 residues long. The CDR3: CASSLAGYTEAFF. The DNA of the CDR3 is TGTGCCAGCAGCTTAGCAGGGTACACTGAAGCTTTCTTT.

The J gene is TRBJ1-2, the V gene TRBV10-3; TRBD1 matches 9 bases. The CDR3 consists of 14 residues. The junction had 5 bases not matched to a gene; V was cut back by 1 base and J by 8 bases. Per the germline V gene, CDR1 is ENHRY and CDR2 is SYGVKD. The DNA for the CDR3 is TGTGCCATCAGTGAGTTCGGGACAGGGTACGGCTACACCTTC. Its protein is CAISEFGTGYGYTF.

The DNA of the CDR3 is TGCAGTGCTAGAGGGGGATATGGCAATCAGCCCCAGCATTTT. This codes for CSARGGYGNQPQHF. This sequence joins TRBV20-1 and TRBJ1-5; D unclear. Trimming cost V 1 base and J 2 bases, with 9 bases left between them. The CDR3 length is 14 residues. Germline assignment: CDR1 DFQATT and CDR2 SNEGSKA (reference sequence).

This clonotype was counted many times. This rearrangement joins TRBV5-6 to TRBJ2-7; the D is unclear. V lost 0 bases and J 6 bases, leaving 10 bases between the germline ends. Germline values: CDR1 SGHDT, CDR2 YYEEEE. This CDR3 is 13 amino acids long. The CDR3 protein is CASSLDRRIEQYF. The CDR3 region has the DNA TGTGCCAGCAGCTTGGATCGGAGAATCGAGCAGTACTTC.

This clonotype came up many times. CDR3 sequence reads: CASSFLELDSSSYNSPLHF. CDR3 DNA sequence: TGCGCCAGCAGCTTCCTCGAATTGGACAGTAGCTCCTATAATTCACCCCTCCACTTT. The chain has TRBV5-1 and TRBJ1-6; D perhaps matches TRBD1 (6 bases). CDR3 length equals 19 residues. V was cut by 2 bases and J by 0 bases, with 18 bases left in between. Per the germline V gene, CDR1 is SGHRS and CDR2 is YFSETQ.

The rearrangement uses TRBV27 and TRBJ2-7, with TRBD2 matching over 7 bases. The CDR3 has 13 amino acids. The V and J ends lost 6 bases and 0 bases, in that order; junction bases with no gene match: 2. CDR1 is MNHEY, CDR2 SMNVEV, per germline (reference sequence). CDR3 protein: CASSGDYSYEQYF. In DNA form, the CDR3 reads TGTGCCAGCAGCGGGGACTACTCCTACGAGCAGTACTTC.

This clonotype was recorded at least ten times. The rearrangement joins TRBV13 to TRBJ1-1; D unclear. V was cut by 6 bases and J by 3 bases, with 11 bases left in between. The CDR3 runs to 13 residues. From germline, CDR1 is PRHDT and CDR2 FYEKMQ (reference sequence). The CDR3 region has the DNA TGTGCCAGCAGTTCGGACGAGTACACTGAAGCTTTCTTT. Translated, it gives CASSSDEYTEAFF.

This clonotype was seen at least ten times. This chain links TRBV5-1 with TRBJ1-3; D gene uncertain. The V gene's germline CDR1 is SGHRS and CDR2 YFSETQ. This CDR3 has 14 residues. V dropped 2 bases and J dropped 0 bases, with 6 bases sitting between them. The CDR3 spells CASSLLASGNTIYF. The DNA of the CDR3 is TGCGCCAGCAGCTTACTCGCCTCTGGAAACACCATATATTTT. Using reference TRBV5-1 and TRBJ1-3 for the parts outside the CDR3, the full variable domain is KAGVTQTPRYLIKTRGQQVTLSCSPISGHRSVSWYQQTPGQGLQFLFEYFSETQRNKGNFPGRFSGRQFSNSRSEMNVSTLELGDSALYLCASSLLASGNTIYFGEGSWLTVV.

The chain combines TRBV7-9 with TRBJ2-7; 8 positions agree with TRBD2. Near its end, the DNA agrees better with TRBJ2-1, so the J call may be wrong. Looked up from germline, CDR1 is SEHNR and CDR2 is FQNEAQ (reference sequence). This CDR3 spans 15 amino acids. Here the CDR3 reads CASSLKRETYNEQFF. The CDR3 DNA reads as TGTGCCAGCAGCCTAAAGCGGGAGACCTACAATGAGCAGTTCTTC.

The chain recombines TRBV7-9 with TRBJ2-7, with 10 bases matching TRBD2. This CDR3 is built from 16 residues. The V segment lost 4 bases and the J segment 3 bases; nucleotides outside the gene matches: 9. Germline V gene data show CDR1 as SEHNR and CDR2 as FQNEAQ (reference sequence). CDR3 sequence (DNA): TGTGCCAGCAGCTATAGCGGGAGGTACGGGCGCTACGAGCAGTACTTC. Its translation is CASSYSGRYGRYEQYF.

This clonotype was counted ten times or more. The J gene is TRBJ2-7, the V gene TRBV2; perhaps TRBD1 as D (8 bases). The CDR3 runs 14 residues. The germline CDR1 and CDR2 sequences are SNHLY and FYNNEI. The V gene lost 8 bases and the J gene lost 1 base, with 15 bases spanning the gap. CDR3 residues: CASGAGQESYEQYF. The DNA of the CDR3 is TGTGCCAGCGGAGCGGGACAGGAGTCCTACGAGCAGTACTTC.